What follows describes a single T cell receptor beta chain. Antigen specificity is unknown. Method: immunoSEQ multiplex PCR; TCRdb's copy keeps in-frame clones and lacks some. The table lists 120,000 to 150,000 clones, 90% of them singletons. The data are from a study of T cell responses to AZD1222 COVID-19 vaccine. Study conclusions and caveats: The study sampled repertoires only after the peak T cell response. Donors were largely white British and mainly female; clonal diversity was possibly underestimated. Nearly half of spike-specific TCRs reportedly target variant regions that are unmutated in the B.1.351 and B.1.1.7 variants.

Germline values: CDR1 SGHDT, CDR2 YYEEEE. V lost 4 bases and J lost 5; bases outside the gene matches: 5. The CDR3 spans 15 residues. This sample comprised peripheral blood, obtained 28 days after the second AZD1222 dose. The source is an adult who received the AZD1222 COVID-19 vaccine. J is TRBJ1-4 and V is TRBV5-6; TRBD1 agrees at 10 bases. The chain's CDR3 is CASSTPGQGNEKLFF. CDR3 in DNA: TGTGCCAGCAGCACACCGGGACAGGGGAATGAAAAACTGTTTTTT.